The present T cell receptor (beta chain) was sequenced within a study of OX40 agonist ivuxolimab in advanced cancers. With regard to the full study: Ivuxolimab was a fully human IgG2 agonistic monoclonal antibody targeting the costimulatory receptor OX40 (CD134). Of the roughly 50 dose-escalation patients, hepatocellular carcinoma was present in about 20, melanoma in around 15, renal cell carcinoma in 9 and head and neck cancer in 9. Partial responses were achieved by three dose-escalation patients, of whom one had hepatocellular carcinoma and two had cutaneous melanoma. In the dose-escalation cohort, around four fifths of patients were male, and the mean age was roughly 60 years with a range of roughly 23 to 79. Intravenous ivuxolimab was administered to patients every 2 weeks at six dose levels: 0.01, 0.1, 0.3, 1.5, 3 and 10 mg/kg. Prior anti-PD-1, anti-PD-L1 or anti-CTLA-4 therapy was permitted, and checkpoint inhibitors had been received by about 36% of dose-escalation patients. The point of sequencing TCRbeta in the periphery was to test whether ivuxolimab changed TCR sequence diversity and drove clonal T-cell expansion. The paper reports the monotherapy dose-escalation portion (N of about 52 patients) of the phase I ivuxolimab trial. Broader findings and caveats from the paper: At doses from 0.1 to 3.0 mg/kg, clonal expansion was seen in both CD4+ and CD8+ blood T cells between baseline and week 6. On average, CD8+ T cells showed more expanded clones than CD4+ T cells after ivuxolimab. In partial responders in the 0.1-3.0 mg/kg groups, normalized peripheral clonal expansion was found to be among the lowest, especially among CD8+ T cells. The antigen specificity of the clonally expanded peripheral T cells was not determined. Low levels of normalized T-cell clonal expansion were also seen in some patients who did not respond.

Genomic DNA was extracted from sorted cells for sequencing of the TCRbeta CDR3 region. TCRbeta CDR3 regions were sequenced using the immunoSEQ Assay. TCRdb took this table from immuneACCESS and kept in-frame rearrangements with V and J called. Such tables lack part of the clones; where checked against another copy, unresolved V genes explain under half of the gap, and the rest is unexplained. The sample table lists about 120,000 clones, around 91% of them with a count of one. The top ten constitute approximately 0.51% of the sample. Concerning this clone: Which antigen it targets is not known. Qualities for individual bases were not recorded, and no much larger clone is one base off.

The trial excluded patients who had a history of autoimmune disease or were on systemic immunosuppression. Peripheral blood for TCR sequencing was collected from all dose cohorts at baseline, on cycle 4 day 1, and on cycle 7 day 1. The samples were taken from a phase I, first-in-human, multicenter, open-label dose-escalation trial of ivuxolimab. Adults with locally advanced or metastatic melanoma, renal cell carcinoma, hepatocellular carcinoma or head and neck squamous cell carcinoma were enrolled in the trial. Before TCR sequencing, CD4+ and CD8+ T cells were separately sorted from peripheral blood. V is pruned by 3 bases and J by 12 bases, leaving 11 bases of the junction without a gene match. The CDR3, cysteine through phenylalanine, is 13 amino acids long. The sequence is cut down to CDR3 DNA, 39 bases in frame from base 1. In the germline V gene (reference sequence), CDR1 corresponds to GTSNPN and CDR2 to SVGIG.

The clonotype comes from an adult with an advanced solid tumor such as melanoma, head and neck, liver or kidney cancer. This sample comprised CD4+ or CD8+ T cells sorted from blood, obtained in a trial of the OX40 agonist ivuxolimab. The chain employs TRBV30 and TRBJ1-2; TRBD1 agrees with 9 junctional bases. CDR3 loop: CAWRGPGTGRNTF. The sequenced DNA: TGTGCCTGGAGGGGCCCAGGGACAGGGCGGAACACCTTC.